These 6 T cell receptor beta chains originate from one sample sequenced in a study of shared clonotypes between healthy human individuals. Libraries were prepared by immunoSEQ multiplex PCR; TCRdb keeps only in-frame clonotypes and omits some of them. The sample includes 950,000 to 1,300,000 clones, under 80% of them seen just once. The sample was memory CD4+ T cells sorted from blood. Subset described: CD45RA-negative fraction. The source of these receptors is a man aged 18 to 29 in good health.

This clone appeared many times. The same CDR3 also results from other DNA sequences found in this sample. This chain links TRBV2 with TRBJ1-5, with TRBD1 identical over 10 bases. With 5 bases clipped from V and 1 base from J, the junction kept 2 bases outside the gene matches. The germline V gene has CDR1 SNHLY and CDR2 FYNNEI. The CDR3 has 15 residues. CDR3: CASSRDRGSNQPQHF. Here the CDR3 DNA reads TGTGCCAGCAGTCGGGACAGGGGAAGCAATCAGCCCCAGCATTTT.

The J gene is TRBJ2-2, the V gene TRBV5-1; TRBD2 is a possible D gene (5 bases). Germline CDR1 and CDR2: SGHRS and YFSETQ. The length of the CDR3 is 15 residues. Trimming cost V 0 bases and J 1 base, with 7 bases left between them. CDR3 bases: TGCGCCAGCAGCTTGGAGGCGGGGAACACCGGGGAGCTGTTTTTT. Translation: CASSLEAGNTGELFF. Supplemented by reference TRBV5-1 and TRBJ2-2, the full variable domain reads KAGVTQTPRYLIKTRGQQVTLSCSPISGHRSVSWYQQTPGQGLQFLFEYFSETQRNKGNFPGRFSGRQFSNSRSEMNVSTLELGDSALYLCASSLEAGNTGELFFGEGSRLTVL.

V usage is TRBV6-4 and J usage is TRBJ2-7; D might be TRBD1 or TRBD2, each matching 6 bases. Germline CDR1 reads MRHNA; CDR2 reads SNTAGT. The V end lost 6 bases, the J end lost 7 bases, and 25 bases lay between the germline ends. This CDR3 is built from 16 residues. CDR3 DNA: TGTGCCAGCAGCCCTTCGGGACAAACCCCTGCGGGAGAGCAGTACTTC. Encoded protein: CASSPSGQTPAGEQYF.

The chain recombines TRBV14 with TRBJ1-3; D gene ambiguous. This CDR3 has 15 residues. Trimming left V 0 bases short and J 0 bases short, with 6 bases between. Germline CDR1 is SGHDN and CDR2 is FVKESK. The CDR3 here is CASSQDGRSGNTIYF. The CDR3 DNA follows: TGTGCCAGCAGCCAAGATGGGCGCTCTGGAAACACCATATATTTT.

This clone was seen just once. The rearrangement uses TRBV6-1 and TRBJ2-7; the D gene could be TRBD1 or TRBD2 (5 bases each). This CDR3 region has 14 residues. Trimming took 3 bases from V and 5 from J, leaving 14 bases between them. Looked up from germline, CDR1 is MNHNS and CDR2 is SASEGT. Here the CDR3 reads CASSEVRGANEQYF. In DNA, the CDR3 is TGTGCCAGCAGTGAGGTCCGAGGGGCGAACGAGCAGTACTTC.

This rearrangement joins TRBV6-1 to TRBJ2-7; 7 bases agree with TRBD2. The CDR3 sequence is 17 residues long. V shed 3 bases and J 0 bases; nucleotides not matched to a gene: 11. Per the germline V gene, CDR1 is MNHNS and CDR2 is SASEGT. The CDR3 nucleotides read TGTGCCAGCAGTGACTACCCCGCGGGGGACCTCTCCTACGAGCAGTACTTC. It is translated as CASSDYPAGDLSYEQYF.